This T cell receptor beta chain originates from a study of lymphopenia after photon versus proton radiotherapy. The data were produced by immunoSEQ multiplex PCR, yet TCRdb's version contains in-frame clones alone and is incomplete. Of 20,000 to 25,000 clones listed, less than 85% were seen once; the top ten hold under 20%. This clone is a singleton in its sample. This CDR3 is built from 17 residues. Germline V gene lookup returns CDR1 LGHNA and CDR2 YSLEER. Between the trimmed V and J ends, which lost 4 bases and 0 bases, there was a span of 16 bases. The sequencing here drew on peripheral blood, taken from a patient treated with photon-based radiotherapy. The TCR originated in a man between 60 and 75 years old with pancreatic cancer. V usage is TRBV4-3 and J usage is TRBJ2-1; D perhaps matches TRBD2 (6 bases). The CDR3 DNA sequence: TGCGCCAGCAGCCGGGTCCTGGCGGGGCTCTCCTACAATGAGCAGTTCTTC. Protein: CASSRVLAGLSYNEQFF.